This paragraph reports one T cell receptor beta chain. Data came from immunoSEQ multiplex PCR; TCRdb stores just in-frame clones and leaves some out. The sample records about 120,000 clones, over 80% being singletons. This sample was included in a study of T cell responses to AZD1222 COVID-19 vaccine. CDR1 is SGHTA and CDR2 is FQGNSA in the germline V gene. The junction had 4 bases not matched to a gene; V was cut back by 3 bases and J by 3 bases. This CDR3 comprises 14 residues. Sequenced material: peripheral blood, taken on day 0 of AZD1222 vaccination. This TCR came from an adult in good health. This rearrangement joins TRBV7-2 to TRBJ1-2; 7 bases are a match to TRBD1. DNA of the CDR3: TGTGCCAGCAGCTTCAGTACAGGGGACTATGGCTACACCTTC. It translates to CASSFSTGDYGYTF.